This TCR beta chain was identified in a study of CD8+ T cells in alopecia areata. Study-wide findings and caveats: Compared with mice, patients displayed less clear TCR sharing, possibly for HLA-related reasons. Higher clonality than in normal scalp was seen in lesional scalp, especially alopecia totalis/universalis.

RNA, once extracted, was reverse transcribed into cDNA for use as the sequencing template. TCRdb's copy holds only in-frame clones and misses some; the assay was immunoSEQ multiplex PCR. The data hold roughly 23,000 clones, with around half observed a single time. Specimens obtained from alopecia areata patients comprised lesional scalp punch biopsies and peripheral blood. The V and J ends lost 6 bases and 7 bases, in that order; junction bases with no gene match: 6. The CDR3 spans 15 residues. From germline, CDR1 is MNHEY and CDR2 SVGAGI. A note on this clone: The antigen remains undetermined.

V usage is TRBV6-5 and J usage is TRBJ2-1, with 13 positions matching TRBD2. The source material was NKG2D-high CD8+ T cells sorted from blood. This sequence originates from a human donor with alopecia areata. The CDR3 DNA sequence: TGTGCCAGCAGCATACTAGCGGGAGGGCGAAATGAGCAGTTCTTC. This encodes CASSILAGGRNEQFF.